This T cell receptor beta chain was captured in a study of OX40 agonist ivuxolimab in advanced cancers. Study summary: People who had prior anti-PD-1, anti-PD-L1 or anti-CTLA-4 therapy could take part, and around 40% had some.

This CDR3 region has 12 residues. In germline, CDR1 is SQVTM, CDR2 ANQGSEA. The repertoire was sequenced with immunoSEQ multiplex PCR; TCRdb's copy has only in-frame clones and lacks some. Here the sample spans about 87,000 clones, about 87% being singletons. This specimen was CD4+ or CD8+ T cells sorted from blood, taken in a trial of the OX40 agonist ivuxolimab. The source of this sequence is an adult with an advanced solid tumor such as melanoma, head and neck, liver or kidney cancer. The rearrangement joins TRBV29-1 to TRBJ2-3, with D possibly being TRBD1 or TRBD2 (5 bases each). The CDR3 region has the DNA TGCATGACGGGACGTAGCACAGATACGCAGTATTTT. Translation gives CMTGRSTDTQYF.